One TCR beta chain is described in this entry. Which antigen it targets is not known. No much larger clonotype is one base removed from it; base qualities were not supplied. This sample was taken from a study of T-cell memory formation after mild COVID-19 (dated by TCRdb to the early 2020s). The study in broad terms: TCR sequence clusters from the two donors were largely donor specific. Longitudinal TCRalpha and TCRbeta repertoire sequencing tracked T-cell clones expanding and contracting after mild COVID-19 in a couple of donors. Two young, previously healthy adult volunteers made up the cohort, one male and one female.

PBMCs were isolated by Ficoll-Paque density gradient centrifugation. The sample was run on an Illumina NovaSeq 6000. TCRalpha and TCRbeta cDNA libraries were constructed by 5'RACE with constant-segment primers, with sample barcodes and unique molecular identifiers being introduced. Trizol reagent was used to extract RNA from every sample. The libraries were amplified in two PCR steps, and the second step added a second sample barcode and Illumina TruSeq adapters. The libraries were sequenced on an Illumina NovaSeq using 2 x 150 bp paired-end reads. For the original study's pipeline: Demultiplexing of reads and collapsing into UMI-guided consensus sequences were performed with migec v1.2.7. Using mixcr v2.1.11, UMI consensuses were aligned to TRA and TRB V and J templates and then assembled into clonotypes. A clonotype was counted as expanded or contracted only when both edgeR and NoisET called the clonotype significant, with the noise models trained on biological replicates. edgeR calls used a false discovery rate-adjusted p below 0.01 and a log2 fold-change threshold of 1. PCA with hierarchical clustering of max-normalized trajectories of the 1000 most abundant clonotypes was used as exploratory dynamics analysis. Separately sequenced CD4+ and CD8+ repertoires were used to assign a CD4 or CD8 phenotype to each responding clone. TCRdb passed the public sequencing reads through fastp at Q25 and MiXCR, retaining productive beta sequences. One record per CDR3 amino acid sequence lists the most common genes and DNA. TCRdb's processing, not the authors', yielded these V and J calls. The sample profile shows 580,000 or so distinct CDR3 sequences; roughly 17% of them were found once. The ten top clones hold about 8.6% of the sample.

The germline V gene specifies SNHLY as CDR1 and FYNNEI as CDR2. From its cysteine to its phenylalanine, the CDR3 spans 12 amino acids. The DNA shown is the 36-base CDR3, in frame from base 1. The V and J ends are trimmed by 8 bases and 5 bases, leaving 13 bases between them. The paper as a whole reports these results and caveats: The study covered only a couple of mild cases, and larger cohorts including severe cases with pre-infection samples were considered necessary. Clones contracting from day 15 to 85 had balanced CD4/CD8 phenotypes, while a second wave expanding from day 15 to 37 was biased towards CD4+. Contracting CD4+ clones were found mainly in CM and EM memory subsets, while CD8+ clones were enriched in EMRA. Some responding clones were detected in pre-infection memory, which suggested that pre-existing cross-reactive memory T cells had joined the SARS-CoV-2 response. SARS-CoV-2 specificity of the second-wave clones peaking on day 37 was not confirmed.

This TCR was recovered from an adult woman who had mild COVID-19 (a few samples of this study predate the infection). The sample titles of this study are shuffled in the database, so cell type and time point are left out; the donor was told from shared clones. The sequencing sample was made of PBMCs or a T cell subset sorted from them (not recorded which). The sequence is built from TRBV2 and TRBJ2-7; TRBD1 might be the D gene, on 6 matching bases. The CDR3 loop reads CASAQGSHEQYF. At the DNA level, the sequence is TGTGCCAGCGCCCAGGGGAGTCACGAGCAGTACTTC.